Sequencing of this TCR beta chain was carried out in a study of radiotherapy plus CTLA-4 blockade in lung cancer. Study-wide background: Objective responses emerged in over 15% of patients, and 25% to 40% attained disease control.

Those with chemo-refractory metastatic non-small-cell lung cancer were treated with focal radiation combined with CTLA-4 blockade using ipilimumab. The repertoire was sequenced with immunoSEQ multiplex PCR; TCRdb's copy has only in-frame clones and lacks some. The sample comprises about 48,000 clones, about 86% of which are singletons, and about 17% rests with the top ten. General observations from the study: The best prediction of response reportedly came from early blood T cell clone dynamics, with interferon-beta. Following radiotherapy plus ipilimumab, tumor-derived TCR clones expanded in the blood.

A remark on this clone: Its antigen is unknown.

The CDR3 has 16 amino acids. The ends were cut back, 1 base at V and 4 bases at J, with 14 bases in the middle. Germline V gene lookup returns CDR1 SEHNR and CDR2 FQNEAQ (reference sequence). This TCR was recovered from a human donor with non-small cell lung cancer that progressed on radiotherapy plus ipilimumab. Some clones in this sample may be carry-over from other donors' samples. The sample consisted of peripheral blood, taken from a patient treated with radiotherapy plus ipilimumab. The chain recombines TRBV7-9 with TRBJ1-5; a possible D gene is TRBD1 (6 bases). The CDR3 nucleotides read TGTGCCAGCAGCTTAGAGGGGACACGCGAGAATCAGCCCCAGCATTTT. This codes for CASSLEGTRENQPQHF.